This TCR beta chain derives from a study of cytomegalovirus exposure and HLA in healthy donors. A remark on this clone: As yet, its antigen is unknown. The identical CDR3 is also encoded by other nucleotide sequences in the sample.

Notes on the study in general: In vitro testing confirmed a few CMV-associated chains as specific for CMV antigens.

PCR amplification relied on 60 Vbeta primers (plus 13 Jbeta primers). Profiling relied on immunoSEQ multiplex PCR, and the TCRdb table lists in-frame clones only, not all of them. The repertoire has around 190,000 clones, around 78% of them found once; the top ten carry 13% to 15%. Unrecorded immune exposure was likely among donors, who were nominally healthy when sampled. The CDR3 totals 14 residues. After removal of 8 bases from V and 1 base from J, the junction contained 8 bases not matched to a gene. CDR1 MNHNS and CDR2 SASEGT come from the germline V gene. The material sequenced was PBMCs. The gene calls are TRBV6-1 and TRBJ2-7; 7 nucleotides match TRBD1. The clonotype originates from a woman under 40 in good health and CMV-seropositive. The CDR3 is CASSGRGQSYEQYF. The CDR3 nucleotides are TGTGCCAGCTCGGGTAGGGGGCAATCCTACGAGCAGTACTTC.